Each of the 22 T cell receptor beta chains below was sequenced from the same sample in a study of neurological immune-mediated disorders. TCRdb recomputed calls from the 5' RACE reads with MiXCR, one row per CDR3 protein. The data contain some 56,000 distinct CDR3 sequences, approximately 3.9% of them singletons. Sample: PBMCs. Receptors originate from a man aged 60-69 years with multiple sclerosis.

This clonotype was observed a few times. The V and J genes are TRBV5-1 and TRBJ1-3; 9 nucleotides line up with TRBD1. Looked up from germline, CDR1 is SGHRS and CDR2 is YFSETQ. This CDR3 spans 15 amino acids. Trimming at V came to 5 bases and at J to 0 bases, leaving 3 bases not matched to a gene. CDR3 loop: CASRRTGDSGNTIYF. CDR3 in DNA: TGCGCCAGCAGGCGGACAGGGGACTCTGGAAACACCATATATTTT. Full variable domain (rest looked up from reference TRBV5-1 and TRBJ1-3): KAGVTQTPRYLIKTRGQQVTLSCSPISGHRSVSWYQQTPGQGLQFLFEYFSETQRNKGNFPGRFSGRQFSNSRSEMNVSTLELGDSALYLCASRRTGDSGNTIYFGEGSWLTVV.

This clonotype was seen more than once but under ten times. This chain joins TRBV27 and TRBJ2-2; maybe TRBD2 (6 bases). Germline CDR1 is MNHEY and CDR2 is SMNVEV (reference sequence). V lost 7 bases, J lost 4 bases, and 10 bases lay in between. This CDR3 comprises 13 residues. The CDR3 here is CASNRGTTGELFF. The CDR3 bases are TGTGCCAGCAACCGGGGGACCACCGGGGAGCTGTTTTTT.

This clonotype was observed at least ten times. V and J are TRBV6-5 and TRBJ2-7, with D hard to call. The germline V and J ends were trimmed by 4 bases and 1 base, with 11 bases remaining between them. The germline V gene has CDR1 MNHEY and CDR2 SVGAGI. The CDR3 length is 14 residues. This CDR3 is CASSLFGSSYEQYF. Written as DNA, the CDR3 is TGTGCCAGCAGTTTATTTGGGTCTTCCTACGAGCAGTACTTC.

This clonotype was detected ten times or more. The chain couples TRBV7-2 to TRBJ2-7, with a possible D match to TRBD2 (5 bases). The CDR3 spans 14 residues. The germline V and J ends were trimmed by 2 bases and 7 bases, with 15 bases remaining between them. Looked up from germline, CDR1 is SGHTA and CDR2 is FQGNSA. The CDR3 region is CASSLKDSGWEQYF. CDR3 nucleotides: TGTGCCAGCAGCTTAAAGGACTCAGGCTGGGAGCAGTACTTC.

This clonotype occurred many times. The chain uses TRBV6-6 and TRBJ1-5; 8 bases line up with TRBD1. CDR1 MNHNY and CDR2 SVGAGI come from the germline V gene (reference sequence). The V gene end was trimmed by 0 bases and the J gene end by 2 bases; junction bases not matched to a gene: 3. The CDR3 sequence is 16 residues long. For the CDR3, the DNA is TGTGCCAGCAGTTACTCGACGACAGGGGGCAATCAGCCCCAGCATTTT. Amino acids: CASSYSTTGGNQPQHF.

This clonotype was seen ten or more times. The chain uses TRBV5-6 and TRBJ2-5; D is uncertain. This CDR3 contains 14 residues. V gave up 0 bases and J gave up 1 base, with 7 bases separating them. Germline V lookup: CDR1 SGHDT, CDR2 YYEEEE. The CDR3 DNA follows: TGTGCCAGCAGCTTGGTAAGGGTCCAAGAGACCCAGTACTTC. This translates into CASSLVRVQETQYF.

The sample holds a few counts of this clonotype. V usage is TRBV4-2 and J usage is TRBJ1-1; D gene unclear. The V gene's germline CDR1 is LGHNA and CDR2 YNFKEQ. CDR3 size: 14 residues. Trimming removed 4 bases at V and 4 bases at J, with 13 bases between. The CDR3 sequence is CASSLGREVTEAFF. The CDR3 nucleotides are TGTGCCAGCAGCCTAGGACGGGAGGTCACTGAAGCTTTCTTT.

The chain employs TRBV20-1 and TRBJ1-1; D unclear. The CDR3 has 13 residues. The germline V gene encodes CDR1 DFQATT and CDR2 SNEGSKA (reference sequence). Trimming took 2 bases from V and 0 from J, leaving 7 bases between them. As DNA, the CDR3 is TGCAGTGCTAGAACAGATTTGAACACTGAAGCTTTCTTT. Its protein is CSARTDLNTEAFF.

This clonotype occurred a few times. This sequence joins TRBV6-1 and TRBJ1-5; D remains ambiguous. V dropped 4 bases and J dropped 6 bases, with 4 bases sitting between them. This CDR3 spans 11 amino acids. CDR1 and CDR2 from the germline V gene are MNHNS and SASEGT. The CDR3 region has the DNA TGTGCCAGCAGTGCTTCTCAGCCCCAGCATTTT. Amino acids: CASSASQPQHF.

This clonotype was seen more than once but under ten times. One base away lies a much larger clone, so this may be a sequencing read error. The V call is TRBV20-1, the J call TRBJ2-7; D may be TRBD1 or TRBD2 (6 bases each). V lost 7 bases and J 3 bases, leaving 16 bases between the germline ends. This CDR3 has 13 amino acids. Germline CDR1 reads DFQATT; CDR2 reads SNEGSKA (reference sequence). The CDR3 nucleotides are TGCAGTGATAGGTGGGGGGCCGTCTACGAGCAGTACTTC. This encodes CSDRWGAVYEQYF.

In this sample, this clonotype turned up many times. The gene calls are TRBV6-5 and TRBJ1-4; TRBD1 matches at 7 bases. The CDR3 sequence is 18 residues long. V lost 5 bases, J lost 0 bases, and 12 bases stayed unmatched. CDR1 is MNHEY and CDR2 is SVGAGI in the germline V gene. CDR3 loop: CASSRGLMAHATNEKLFF. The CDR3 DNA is TGTGCCAGCAGTAGGGGGCTTATGGCTCATGCAACTAATGAAAAACTGTTTTTT.

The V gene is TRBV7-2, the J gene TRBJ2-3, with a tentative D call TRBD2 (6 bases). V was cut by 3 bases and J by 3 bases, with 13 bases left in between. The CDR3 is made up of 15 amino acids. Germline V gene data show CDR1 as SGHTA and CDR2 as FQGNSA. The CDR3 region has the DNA TGTGCCAGCAGCTTCCGGGCTAGCGCTACAGATACGCAGTATTTT. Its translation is CASSFRASATDTQYF.

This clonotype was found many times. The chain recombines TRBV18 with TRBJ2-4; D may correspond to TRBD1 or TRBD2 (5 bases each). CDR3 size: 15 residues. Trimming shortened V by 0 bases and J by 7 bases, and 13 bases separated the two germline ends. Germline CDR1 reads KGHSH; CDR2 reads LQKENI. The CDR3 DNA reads TGTGCCAGCTCACCACCCGGGGCAGGGCCCAACATTCAGTACTTC. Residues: CASSPPGAGPNIQYF. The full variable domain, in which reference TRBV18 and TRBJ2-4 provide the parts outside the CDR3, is NAGVMQNPRHLVRRRGQEARLRCSPMKGHSHVYWYRQLPEEGLKFMVYLQKENIIDESGMPKERFSAEFPKEGPSILRIQQVVRGDSAAYFCASSPPGAGPNIQYFGAGTRLSVL.

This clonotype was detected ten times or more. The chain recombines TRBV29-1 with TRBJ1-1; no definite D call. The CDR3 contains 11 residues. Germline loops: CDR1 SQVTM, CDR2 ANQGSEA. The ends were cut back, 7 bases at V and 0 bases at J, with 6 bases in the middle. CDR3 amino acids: CSGFLNTEAFF. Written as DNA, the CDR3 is TGCAGCGGGTTTTTGAACACTGAAGCTTTCTTT.

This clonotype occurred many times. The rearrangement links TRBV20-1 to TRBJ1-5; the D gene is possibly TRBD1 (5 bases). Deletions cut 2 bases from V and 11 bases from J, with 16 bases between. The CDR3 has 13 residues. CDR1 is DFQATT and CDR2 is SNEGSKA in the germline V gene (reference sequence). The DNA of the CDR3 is TGCAGTGCTAGACGCCAGGGTTGGGGGGCCCAGCATTTT. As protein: CSARRQGWGAQHF.

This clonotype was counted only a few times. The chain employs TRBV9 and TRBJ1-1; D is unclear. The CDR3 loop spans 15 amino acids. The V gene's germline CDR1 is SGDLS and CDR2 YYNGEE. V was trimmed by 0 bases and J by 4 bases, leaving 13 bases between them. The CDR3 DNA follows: TGTGCCAGCAGCGTAGCTCCAGAACCCTTCACTGAAGCTTTCTTT. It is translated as CASSVAPEPFTEAFF.

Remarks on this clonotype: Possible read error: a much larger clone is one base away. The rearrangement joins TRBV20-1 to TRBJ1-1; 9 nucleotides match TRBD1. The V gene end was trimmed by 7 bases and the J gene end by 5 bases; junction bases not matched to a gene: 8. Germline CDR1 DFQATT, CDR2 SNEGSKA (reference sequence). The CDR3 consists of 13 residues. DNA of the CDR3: TGCAGTGACATCCTGACAGGGGGGACTGAAGCTTTCTTT. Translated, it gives CSDILTGGTEAFF.

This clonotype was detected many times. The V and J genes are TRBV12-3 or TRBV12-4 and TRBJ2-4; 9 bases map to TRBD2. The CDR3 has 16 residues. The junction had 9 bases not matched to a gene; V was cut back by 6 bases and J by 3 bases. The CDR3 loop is CASSLLPSGDKNIQYF. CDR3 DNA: TGTGCCAGCAGCCTCCTCCCTAGCGGGGACAAAAACATTCAGTACTTC.

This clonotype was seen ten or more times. CDR3: CSARSGTSGRVDEQFF. The CDR3 DNA reads as TGCAGTGCTAGATCAGGCACTAGCGGGAGGGTGGATGAGCAGTTCTTC. V gene TRBV20-1 combines with J gene TRBJ2-1, with TRBD2 matching 13 bases. The CDR3 contains 16 residues. V lost 2 bases, J lost 8 bases, and 9 bases stayed unmatched. Germline V gene lookup returns CDR1 DFQATT and CDR2 SNEGSKA (reference sequence).

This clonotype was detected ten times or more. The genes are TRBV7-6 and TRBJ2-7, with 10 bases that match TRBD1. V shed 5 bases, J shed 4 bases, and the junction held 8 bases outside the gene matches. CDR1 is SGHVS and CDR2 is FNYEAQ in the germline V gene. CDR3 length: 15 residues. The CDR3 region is CASSQSGTGAYEQYF. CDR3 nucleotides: TGTGCCAGCAGCCAATCCGGGACAGGGGCTTACGAGCAGTACTTC.

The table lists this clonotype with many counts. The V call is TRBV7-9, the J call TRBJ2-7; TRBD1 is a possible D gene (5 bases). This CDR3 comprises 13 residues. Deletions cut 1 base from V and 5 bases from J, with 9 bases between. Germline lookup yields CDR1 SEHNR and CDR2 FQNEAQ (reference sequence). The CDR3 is CASSLDAGNEQYF. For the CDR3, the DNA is TGTGCCAGCAGCTTAGACGCAGGGAACGAGCAGTACTTC.

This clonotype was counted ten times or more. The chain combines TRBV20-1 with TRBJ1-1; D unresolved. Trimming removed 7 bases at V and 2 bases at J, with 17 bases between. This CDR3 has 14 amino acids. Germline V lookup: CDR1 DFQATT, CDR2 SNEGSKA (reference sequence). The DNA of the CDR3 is TGCAGTGTCCTTCCCCTGACACTAAACACTGAAGCTTTCTTT. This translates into CSVLPLTLNTEAFF.